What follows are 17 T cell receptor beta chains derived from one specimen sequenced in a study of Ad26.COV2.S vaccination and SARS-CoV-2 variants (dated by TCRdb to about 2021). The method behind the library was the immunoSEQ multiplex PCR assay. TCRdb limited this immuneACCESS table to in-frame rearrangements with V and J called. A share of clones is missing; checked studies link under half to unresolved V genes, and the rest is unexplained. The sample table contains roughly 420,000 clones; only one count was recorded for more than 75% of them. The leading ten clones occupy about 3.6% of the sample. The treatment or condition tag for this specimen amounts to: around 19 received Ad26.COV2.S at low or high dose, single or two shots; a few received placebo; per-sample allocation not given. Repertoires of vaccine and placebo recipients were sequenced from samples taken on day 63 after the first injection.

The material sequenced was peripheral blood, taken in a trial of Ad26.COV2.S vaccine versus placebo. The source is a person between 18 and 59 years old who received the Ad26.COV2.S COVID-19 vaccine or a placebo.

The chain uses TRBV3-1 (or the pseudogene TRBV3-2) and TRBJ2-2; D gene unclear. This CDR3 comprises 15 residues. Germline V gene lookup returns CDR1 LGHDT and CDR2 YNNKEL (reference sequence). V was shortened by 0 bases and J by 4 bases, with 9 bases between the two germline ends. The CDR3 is CASSQDVTPTGELFF. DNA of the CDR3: TGTGCCAGCAGCCAAGATGTGACTCCCACCGGGGAGCTGTTTTTT.

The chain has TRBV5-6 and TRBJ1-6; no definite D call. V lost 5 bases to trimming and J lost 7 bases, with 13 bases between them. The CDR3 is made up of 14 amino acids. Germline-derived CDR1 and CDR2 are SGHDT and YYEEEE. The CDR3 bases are TGTGCCAGCAGAGCGATTGCGGGAAATTCACCCCTCCACTTT. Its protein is CASRAIAGNSPLHF.

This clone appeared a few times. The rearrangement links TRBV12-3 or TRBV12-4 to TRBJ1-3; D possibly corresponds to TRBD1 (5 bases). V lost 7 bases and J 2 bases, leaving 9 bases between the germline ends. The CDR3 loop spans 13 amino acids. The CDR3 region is CASTQGPGNTIYF. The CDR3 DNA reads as TGTGCCAGCACCCAGGGCCCTGGAAACACCATATATTTT.

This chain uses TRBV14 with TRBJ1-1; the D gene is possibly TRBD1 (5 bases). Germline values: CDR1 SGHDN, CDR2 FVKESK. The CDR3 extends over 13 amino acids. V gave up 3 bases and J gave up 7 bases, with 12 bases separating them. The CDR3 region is CASSQIRGGEAFF. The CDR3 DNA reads TGTGCCAGCAGCCAGATCCGGGGCGGTGAAGCTTTCTTT.

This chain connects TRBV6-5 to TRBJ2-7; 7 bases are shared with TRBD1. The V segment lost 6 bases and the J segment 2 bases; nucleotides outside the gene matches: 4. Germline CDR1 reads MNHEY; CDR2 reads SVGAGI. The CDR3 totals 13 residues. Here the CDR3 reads CASSHTGAYEQYF. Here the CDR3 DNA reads TGTGCCAGCAGCCATACAGGGGCCTACGAGCAGTACTTC.

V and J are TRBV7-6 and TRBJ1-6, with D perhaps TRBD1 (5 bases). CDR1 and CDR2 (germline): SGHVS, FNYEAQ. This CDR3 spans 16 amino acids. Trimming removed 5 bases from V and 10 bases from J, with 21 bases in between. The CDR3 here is CASSPLRGSLKSPLHF. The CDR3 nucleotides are TGTGCCAGCAGCCCCCTCCGGGGCAGTTTAAAATCACCCCTCCACTTT.

The CDR3 sequence: CASSLAGVGGYTF. As DNA, the CDR3 is TGTGCCAGCAGCTTGGCCGGGGTGGGTGGCTACACCTTC. This chain uses TRBV5-6 with TRBJ1-2; D is ambiguous. CDR1 and CDR2 (germline): SGHDT, YYEEEE. Trimming cost V 0 bases and J 7 bases, with 10 bases left between them. This CDR3 comprises 13 residues. Full variable domain (outside the CDR3, taken from reference TRBV5-6 and TRBJ1-2): DAGVTQSPTHLIKTRGQQVTLRCSPKSGHDTVSWYQQALGQGPQFIFQYYEEEERQRGNFPDRFSGHQFPNYSSELNVNALLLGDSALYLCASSLAGVGGYTFGSGTRLTVV.

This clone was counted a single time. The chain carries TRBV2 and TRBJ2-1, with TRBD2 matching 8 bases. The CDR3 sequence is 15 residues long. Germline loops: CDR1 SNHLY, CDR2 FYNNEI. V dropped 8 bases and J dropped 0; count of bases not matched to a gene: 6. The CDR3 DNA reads TGTGCCAGCGGAGGCGGGGGGTACTCCTACAATGAGCAGTTCTTC. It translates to CASGGGGYSYNEQFF.

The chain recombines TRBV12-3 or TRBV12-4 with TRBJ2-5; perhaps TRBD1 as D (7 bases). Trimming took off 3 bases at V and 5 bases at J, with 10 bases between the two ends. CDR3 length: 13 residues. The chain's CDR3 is CASSFAGGETQYF. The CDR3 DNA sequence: TGTGCCAGCAGTTTCGCAGGGGGGGAGACCCAGTACTTC.

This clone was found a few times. The CDR3 loop reads CASSEPGRLNQPQHF. The CDR3 bases are TGTGCCAGCAGTGAACCCGGACGATTAAATCAGCCCCAGCATTTT. The chain recombines TRBV6-1 with TRBJ1-5; no clear D gene. Trimming took off 2 bases at V and 4 bases at J, with 12 bases between the two ends. The CDR3 has 15 residues. Germline CDR1 MNHNS, CDR2 SASEGT.

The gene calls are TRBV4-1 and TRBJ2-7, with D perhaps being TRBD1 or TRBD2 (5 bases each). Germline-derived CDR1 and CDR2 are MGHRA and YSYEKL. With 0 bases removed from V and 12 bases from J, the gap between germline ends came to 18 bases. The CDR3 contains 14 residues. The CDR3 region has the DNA TGCGCCAGCAGCCAAGAATCGGGGCTTCTAGGAGCGTACTTC. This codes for CASSQESGLLGAYF.

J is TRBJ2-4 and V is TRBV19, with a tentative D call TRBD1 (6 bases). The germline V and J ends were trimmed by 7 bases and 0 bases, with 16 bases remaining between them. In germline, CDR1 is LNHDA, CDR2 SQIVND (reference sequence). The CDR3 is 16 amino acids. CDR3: CASNLGHRAAKNIQYF. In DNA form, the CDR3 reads TGTGCCAGTAACTTGGGCCACAGGGCAGCCAAAAACATTCAGTACTTC.

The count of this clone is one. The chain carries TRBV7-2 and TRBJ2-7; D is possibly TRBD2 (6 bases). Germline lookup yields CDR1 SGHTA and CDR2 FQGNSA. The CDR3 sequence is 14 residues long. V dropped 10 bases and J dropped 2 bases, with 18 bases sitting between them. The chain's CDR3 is CATTTRDRAYEQYF. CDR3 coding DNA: TGTGCCACAACAACGCGGGACCGAGCCTACGAGCAGTACTTC. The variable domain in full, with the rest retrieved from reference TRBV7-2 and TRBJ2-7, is GAGVSQSPSNKVTEKGKDVELRCDPISGHTALYWYRQSLGQGLEFLIYFQGNSAPDKSGLPSDRFSAERTGGSVSTLTIQRTQQEDSAVYLCATTTRDRAYEQYFGPGTRLTVT.

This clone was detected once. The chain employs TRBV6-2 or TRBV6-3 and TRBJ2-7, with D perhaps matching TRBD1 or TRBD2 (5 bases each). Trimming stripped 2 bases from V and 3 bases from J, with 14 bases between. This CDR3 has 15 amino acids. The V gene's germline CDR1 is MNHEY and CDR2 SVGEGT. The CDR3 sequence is CASSYQGIGIYEQYF. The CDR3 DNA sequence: TGTGCCAGCAGTTACCAGGGAATCGGGATCTACGAGCAGTACTTC.

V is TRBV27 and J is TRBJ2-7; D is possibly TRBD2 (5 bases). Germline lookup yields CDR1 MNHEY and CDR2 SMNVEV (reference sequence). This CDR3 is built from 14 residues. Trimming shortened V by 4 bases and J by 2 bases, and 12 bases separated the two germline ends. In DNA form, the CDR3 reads TGTGCCAGCAGTTCTCCGGGGAAGCCCTACGAGCAGTACTTC. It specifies CASSSPGKPYEQYF.

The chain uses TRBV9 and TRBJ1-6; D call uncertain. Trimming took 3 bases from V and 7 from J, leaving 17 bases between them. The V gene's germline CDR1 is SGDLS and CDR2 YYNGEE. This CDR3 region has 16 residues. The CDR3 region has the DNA TGTGCCAGCAGCGCCCCACCGGGAGCAAGGAATTCACCCCTCCACTTT. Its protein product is CASSAPPGARNSPLHF.

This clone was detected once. The DNA of the CDR3 is TGTGCCAGCAGTTGGACAGTAGGAGGTAATGAAAAACTGTTTTTT. Its protein is CASSWTVGGNEKLFF. V usage is TRBV28 and J usage is TRBJ1-4, with a possible D match to TRBD1 (6 bases). The CDR3 sequence is 15 residues long. Looked up from germline, CDR1 is MDHEN and CDR2 is SYDVKM. The V and J ends lost 4 bases and 4 bases respectively, with 13 bases between them.